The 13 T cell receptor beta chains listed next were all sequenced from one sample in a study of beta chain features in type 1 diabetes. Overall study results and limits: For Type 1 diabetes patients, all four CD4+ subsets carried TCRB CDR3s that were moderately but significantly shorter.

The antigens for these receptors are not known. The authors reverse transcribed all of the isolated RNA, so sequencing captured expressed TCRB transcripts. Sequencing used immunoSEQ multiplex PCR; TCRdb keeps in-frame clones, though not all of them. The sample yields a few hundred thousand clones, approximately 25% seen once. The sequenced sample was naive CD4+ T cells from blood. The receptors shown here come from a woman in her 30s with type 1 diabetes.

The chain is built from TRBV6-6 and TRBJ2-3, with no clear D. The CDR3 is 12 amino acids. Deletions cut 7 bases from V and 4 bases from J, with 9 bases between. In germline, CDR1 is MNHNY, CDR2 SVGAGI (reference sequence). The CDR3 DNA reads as TGTGCCAGCACCCGTGGGCCAGATACGCAGTATTTT. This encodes CASTRGPDTQYF.

CDR3 sequence reads: CASSYTAGLAGDTQYF. The CDR3 DNA is TGTGCCAGCAGTTACACGGCCGGACTAGCGGGAGATACGCAGTATTTT. V usage is TRBV6-5 and J usage is TRBJ2-3, with TRBD2 matching 11 bases. With V trimmed by 2 bases and J by 5 bases, 6 bases remained unmatched. The CDR3 consists of 16 residues. The germline V gene encodes CDR1 MNHEY and CDR2 SVGAGI.

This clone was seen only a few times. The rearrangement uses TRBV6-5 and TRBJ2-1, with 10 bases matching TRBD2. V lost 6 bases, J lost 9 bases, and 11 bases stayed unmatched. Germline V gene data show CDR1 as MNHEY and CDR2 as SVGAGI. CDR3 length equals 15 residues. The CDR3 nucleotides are TGTGCCAGCAGCCTCGGGCTAGCGGGAGTCGGTGAGCAGTTCTTC. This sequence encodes CASSLGLAGVGEQFF.

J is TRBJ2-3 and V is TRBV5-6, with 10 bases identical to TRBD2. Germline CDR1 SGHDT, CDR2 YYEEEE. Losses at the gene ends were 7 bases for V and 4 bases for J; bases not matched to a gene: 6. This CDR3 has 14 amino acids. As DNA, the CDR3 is TGTGCCAGCGGCCCGGGACTAGCGCCAGATACGCAGTATTTT. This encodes CASGPGLAPDTQYF. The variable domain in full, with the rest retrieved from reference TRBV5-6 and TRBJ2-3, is DAGVTQSPTHLIKTRGQQVTLRCSPKSGHDTVSWYQQALGQGPQFIFQYYEEEERQRGNFPDRFSGHQFPNYSSELNVNALLLGDSALYLCASGPGLAPDTQYFGPGTRLTVL.

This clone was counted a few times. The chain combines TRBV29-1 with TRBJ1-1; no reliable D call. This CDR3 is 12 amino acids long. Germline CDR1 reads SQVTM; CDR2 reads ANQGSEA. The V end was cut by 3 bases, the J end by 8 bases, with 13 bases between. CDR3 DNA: TGCAGCGTTGACACCGGGAGCAGAGAAGCTTTCTTT. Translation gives CSVDTGSREAFF.

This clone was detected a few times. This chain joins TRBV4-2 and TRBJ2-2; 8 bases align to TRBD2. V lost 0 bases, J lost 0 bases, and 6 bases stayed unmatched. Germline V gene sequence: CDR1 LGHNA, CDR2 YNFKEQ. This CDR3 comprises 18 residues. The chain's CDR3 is CASSQEELAVANTGELFF. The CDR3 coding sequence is TGTGCCAGCAGCCAAGAGGAACTAGCGGTAGCGAACACCGGGGAGCTGTTTTTT.

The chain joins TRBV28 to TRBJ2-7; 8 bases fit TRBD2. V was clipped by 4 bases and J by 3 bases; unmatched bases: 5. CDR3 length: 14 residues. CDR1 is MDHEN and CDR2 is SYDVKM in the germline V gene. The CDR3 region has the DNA TGTGCCAGCAGTTCGGCCGGGACTAGCTACGAGCAGTACTTC. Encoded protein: CASSSAGTSYEQYF.

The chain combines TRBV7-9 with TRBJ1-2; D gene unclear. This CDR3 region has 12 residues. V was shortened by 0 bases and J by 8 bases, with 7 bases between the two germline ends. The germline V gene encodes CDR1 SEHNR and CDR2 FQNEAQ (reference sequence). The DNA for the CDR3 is TGTGCCAGCAGCTTAGCTGCGGGGGGCTACACCTTC. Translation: CASSLAAGGYTF.

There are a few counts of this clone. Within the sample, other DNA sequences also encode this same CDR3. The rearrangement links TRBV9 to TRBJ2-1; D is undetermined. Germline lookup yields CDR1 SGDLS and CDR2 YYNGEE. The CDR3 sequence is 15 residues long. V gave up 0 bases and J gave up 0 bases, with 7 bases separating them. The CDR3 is CASSVVGDSYNEQFF. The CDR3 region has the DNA TGTGCCAGCAGCGTAGTAGGAGACTCCTACAATGAGCAGTTCTTC.

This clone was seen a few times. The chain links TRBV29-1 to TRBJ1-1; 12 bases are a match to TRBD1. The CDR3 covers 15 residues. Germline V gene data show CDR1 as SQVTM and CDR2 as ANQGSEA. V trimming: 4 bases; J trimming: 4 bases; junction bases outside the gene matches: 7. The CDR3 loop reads CSVAGTGGKGTEAFF. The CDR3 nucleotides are TGCAGCGTTGCCGGGACAGGGGGCAAGGGCACTGAAGCTTTCTTT.

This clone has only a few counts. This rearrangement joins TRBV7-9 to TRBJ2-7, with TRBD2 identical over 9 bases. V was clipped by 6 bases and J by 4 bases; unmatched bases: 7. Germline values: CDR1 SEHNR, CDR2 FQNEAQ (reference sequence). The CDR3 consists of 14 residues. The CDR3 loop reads CASSWPGLAYEQYF. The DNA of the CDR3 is TGTGCCAGCAGTTGGCCGGGACTAGCTTACGAGCAGTACTTC.

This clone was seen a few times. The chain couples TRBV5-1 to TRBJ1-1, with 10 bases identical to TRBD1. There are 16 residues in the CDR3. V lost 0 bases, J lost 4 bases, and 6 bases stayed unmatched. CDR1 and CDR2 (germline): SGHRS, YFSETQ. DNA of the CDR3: TGCGCCAGCAGCTTGGGCAGGGGGACAGGGGTCACTGAAGCTTTCTTT. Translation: CASSLGRGTGVTEAFF.

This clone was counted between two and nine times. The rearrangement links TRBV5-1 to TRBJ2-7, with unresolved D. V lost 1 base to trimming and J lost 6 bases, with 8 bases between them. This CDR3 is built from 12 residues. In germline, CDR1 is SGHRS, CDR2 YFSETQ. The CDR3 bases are TGCGCCAGCAGCTTGTCAGACTTCGAGCAGTACTTC. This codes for CASSLSDFEQYF.